Here is one T cell receptor beta chain with its context. Its antigen remains unidentified. A far larger clone is just one base off, so this is likely a read error. The entry originates in a study of regulatory T cells in long-lasting Graves disease. The CDR3 has 11 amino acids. Germline assignment: CDR1 MNHNS and CDR2 SASEGT. Trimming shortened V by 5 bases and J by 7 bases, and 8 bases separated the two germline ends. iRepertoire HTBI primers and Arm-PCR of CDR3 regions built TCR beta libraries. Study processing details: Detected in the samples were just over 60 TRBV and about 15 TRBJ segments. TCRdb called the multiplex PCR reads again in MiXCR, with one record for every CDR3 protein. TCRdb assigned the V and J calls; the authors' analysis was not used. The sample yields roughly 450,000 distinct CDR3 sequences, about 22% seen once. Study results and limitations: Sample size, which was small, may have reduced accuracy.

Regarding time point: persistent/refractory GD, antithyroid drugs over 5 years with positive TRAb. After RNA was extracted from PBMCs, the TCR library was made from it. Diagnoses of Graves' disease were made by American Thyroid Association guidelines. This chain links TRBV6-1 with TRBJ1-1, with D possibly being TRBD1 (6 bases). This sequence originates from a female donor with Graves disease. This material consisted of peripheral blood mononuclear cells (PBMCs), taken when the disease was refractory, from a patient treated with antithyroid drugs. CDR3 sequence reads: CASSHRDEAFF. As DNA, the CDR3 is TGTGCCAGCAGTCACAGGGATGAAGCTTTCTTT.